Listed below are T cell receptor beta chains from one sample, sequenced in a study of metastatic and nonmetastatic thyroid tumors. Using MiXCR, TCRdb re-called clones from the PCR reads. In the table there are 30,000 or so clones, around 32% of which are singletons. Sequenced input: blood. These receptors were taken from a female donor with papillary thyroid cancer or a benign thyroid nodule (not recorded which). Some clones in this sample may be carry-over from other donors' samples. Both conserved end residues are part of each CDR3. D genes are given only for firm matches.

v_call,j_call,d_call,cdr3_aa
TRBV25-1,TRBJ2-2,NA,CASSGRQGVVEELFF
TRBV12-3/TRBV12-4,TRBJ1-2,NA,CASSLGGANYGYTF
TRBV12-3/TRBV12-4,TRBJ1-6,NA,CASSWGPNSYNSPLHF
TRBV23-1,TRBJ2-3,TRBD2,CASSYPGLAGVEATDTQYF
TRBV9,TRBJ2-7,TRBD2,CASSEGRGPSEQYF
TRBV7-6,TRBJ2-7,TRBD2,CASSSGLEVYYEQYF
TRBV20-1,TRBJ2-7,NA,CSRPPGAPGTGYDQYF
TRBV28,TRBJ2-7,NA,CATNRWIPYEQYF
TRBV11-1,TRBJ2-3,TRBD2,CASTPRGLAGLDTQYF
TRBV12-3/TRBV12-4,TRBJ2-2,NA,CASSQSIPGELFF
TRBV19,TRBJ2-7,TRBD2,CASSKRGALEQYF
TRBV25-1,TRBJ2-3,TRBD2,CARRWDSGSASTDTQYF
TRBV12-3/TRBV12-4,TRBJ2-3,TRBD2,CASRPGLAGGTDTQYF
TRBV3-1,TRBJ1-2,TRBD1,CASSHLGQGYYGYTF
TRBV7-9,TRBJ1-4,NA,CASSYPRSTNEKLFF
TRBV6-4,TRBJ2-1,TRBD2,CASSGLAFSYNEHFF
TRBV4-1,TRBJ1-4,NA,CASIQVGTKEKLFF